Below, 19 T cell receptor beta chains from the same sample are listed, as sequenced in a study of blood T cell repertoires in COVID-19. Sequencing was performed with immunoSEQ multiplex PCR; in TCRdb, only in-frame clones are kept and a portion is missing. The table records roughly 220,000 clones, over 75% of them present only once. The sample was peripheral blood. Source of these receptors: a man aged 80 or over with acute or convalescent COVID-19.

This chain links TRBV6-6 with TRBJ2-7; TRBD2 matches at 7 bases. V trimming: 10 bases; J trimming: 3 bases; junction bases outside the gene matches: 9. Germline V gene lookup returns CDR1 MNHNY and CDR2 SVGAGI (reference sequence). The CDR3 is made up of 13 amino acids. CDR3 nucleotides: TGTGCCACTCAGGGAGGGATGCGCTACGAGCAGTACTTC. It translates to CATQGGMRYEQYF.

V and J are TRBV10-3 and TRBJ2-3; 14 nucleotides agree with TRBD2. The CDR3 has 18 amino acids. V was clipped by 4 bases and J by 4 bases; unmatched bases: 10. CDR1 is ENHRY and CDR2 is SYGVKD in the germline V gene. The CDR3 is CAISGPGTSGSSADTQYF. The DNA of the CDR3 is TGTGCCATCAGTGGGCCCGGGACTAGCGGGAGTTCCGCAGATACGCAGTATTTT.

The chain joins TRBV15 to TRBJ1-4, with a weak D call TRBD1 (6 bases). The CDR3 runs 14 residues. Germline-derived CDR1 and CDR2 are LNHNV and YYDKDF (reference sequence). Trimming cost V 5 bases and J 8 bases, with 15 bases left between them. CDR3 DNA sequence: TGTGCCACCAGCCTGGGGGCGCGAAAGGAAAAACTGTTTTTT. Protein: CATSLGARKEKLFF.

This chain connects TRBV6-6 to TRBJ1-2; a possible D gene is TRBD1 (6 bases). Germline V gene sequence: CDR1 MNHNY, CDR2 SVGAGI (reference sequence). The ends were cut back, 7 bases at V and 2 bases at J, with 11 bases in the middle. This CDR3 comprises 13 residues. CDR3 DNA sequence: TGTGCCAGCACCTTGGACAGAAACTATGGCTACACCTTC. The encoded protein is CASTLDRNYGYTF.

The genes are TRBV15 and TRBJ1-4; 8 bases agree with TRBD1. J gave up 7 bases and V 2 bases, and 6 bases lay outside the gene matches. The germline V gene has CDR1 LNHNV and CDR2 YYDKDF (reference sequence). There are 15 residues in the CDR3. The CDR3 DNA reads as TGTGCCACCAGCAGACCGGACAGGGACAGTGAAAAACTGTTTTTT. Its translation is CATSRPDRDSEKLFF.

In its sample, this clone was seen a few times. The chain links TRBV11-2 to TRBJ2-1; 14 nucleotides agree with TRBD2. The V gene's germline CDR1 is SGHAT and CDR2 FQNNGV. Trimming took 3 bases from V and 6 from J; bases not matched to a gene: 1. The CDR3 is 15 residues long. CDR3 residues: CASSLGLAGVNEQFF. As DNA, the CDR3 is TGTGCCAGCAGCTTGGGACTAGCGGGAGTCAATGAGCAGTTCTTC.

This rearrangement joins TRBV7-3 to TRBJ2-7; possibly TRBD1 for D (5 bases). CDR3 length equals 13 residues. The V gene's germline CDR1 is SGHTA and CDR2 FQGTGA. V lost 5 bases and J 5 bases, leaving 13 bases between the germline ends. The CDR3 nucleotides are TGTGCCAGCAGCGTAGGGGTTTCCCACGAGCAGTACTTC. This codes for CASSVGVSHEQYF. The full variable domain, its missing parts supplied by reference TRBV7-3 and TRBJ2-7, is GAGVSQTPSNKVTEKGKYVELRCDPISGHTALYWYRQSLGQGPEFLIYFQGTGAADDSGLPNDRFFAVRPEGSVSTLKIQRTERGDSAVYLCASSVGVSHEQYFGPGTRLTVT.

The rearrangement uses TRBV28 and TRBJ2-7; TRBD2 agrees at 10 bases. Germline V gene lookup returns CDR1 MDHEN and CDR2 SYDVKM. This CDR3 spans 17 amino acids. The J segment lost 2 bases and the V segment lost 6 bases, leaving 13 bases of the junction unmatched. In nucleotides, the CDR3 is TGTGCCAGCAGCTTTGTCCCCGGGACTAGCGTTACCTACGAGCAGTACTTC. Protein: CASSFVPGTSVTYEQYF.

The gene calls are TRBV5-6 and TRBJ2-3, with 10 bases that match TRBD2. The CDR3 length is 15 residues. The germline V gene encodes CDR1 SGHDT and CDR2 YYEEEE. The V gene end was trimmed by 4 bases and the J gene end by 1 base; junction bases not matched to a gene: 3. The CDR3: CASSLGTSGTDTQYF. In DNA, the CDR3 is TGTGCCAGCAGCCTAGGGACTAGCGGCACAGATACGCAGTATTTT.

The chain has TRBV7-2 and TRBJ1-5; D unclear. CDR3 length: 13 residues. Deletions cut 0 bases from V and 3 bases from J, with 3 bases between. Germline V gene data show CDR1 as SGHTA and CDR2 as FQGNSA. CDR3 sequence: CASSLALNQPQHF. CDR3 DNA: TGTGCCAGCAGCTTAGCCCTCAATCAGCCCCAGCATTTT. The whole variable domain, filled in from reference TRBV7-2 and TRBJ1-5, reads GAGVSQSPSNKVTEKGKDVELRCDPISGHTALYWYRQSLGQGLEFLIYFQGNSAPDKSGLPSDRFSAERTGGSVSTLTIQRTQQEDSAVYLCASSLALNQPQHFGDGTRLSIL.

The chain is built from TRBV18 and TRBJ2-3; D is uncertain. Between the trimmed V and J ends, which lost 1 base and 3 bases, there was a span of 8 bases. Germline assignment: CDR1 KGHSH and CDR2 LQKENI. The CDR3 consists of 14 residues. The chain's CDR3 is CASSPLVRTDTQYF. Here the CDR3 DNA reads TGTGCCAGCTCACCACTCGTGCGGACAGATACGCAGTATTTT.

This clone was seen a handful of times. V usage is TRBV6-5 and J usage is TRBJ2-1; TRBD2 might be the D (5 bases). CDR1 and CDR2 (germline): MNHEY, SVGAGI. The CDR3 extends over 13 amino acids. Deletions cut 5 bases from V and 7 bases from J, with 12 bases between. The CDR3 protein is CASSPWTGNEQFF. In DNA form, the CDR3 reads TGTGCCAGCAGTCCCTGGACGGGGAATGAGCAGTTCTTC.

The J gene is TRBJ1-5, the V gene TRBV13; D is ambiguous. CDR1 and CDR2 from the germline V gene are PRHDT and FYEKMQ (reference sequence). With 5 bases removed from V and 4 bases from J, the gap between germline ends came to 12 bases. CDR3 length equals 14 residues. The chain's CDR3 is CASSGSGFNQPQHF. The DNA of the CDR3 is TGTGCCAGCAGCGGCTCCGGGTTTAATCAGCCCCAGCATTTT.

V is TRBV30 and J is TRBJ1-4; 8 positions match TRBD1. Germline V gene data show CDR1 as GTSNPN and CDR2 as SVGIG (reference sequence). J gave up 6 bases and V 4 bases, and 16 bases lay outside the gene matches. This CDR3 is 17 amino acids long. The CDR3 is CAWNQGGRTGFDEKLFF. The CDR3 nucleotides read TGTGCCTGGAACCAAGGGGGCCGGACAGGGTTTGATGAAAAACTGTTTTTT.

CDR3 region: CASSPGVSLEQYV. The CDR3, as DNA: TGTGCCAGCTCACCCGGGGTTTCGCTGGAGCAGTACGTC. The chain has TRBV18 and TRBJ2-7; perhaps TRBD2 as D (5 bases). Germline CDR1 and CDR2: KGHSH and LQKENI. This CDR3 region has 13 residues. With 3 bases removed from V and 7 bases from J, the gap between germline ends came to 13 bases.

The chain carries TRBV30 and TRBJ1-4; possible D gene TRBD1, 6 bases. V lost 3 bases to trimming and J lost 2 bases, with 10 bases between them. CDR1 and CDR2 from the germline V gene are GTSNPN and SVGIG (reference sequence). This CDR3 region has 14 residues. The chain's CDR3 is CAWRQGNTNEKLFF. The CDR3 region has the DNA TGTGCCTGGAGACAGGGTAACACTAATGAAAAACTGTTTTTT.

J is TRBJ1-1 and V is TRBV25-1; D is unresolved. The CDR3 consists of 13 residues. The V end was cut by 4 bases, the J end by 2 bases, with 8 bases between. In germline, CDR1 is MGHDK, CDR2 SYGVNS. The CDR3 nucleotides are TGTGCCAGCAGTGTAACAGATAACACTGAAGCTTTCTTT. Protein product: CASSVTDNTEAFF.

The chain uses TRBV2 and TRBJ1-1; 11 nucleotides match TRBD1. The germline CDR1 and CDR2 sequences are SNHLY and FYNNEI. After removal of 4 bases from V and 11 bases from J, the junction contained 6 bases not matched to a gene. This CDR3 is built from 13 residues. CDR3 amino acids: CASSVRTGGPAFF. The CDR3 nucleotides are TGTGCCAGCAGTGTACGGACAGGGGGCCCGGCTTTCTTT.

This rearrangement joins TRBV28 to TRBJ2-2, with 13 bases lining up with TRBD2. Looked up from germline, CDR1 is MDHEN and CDR2 is SYDVKM. J gave up 5 bases and V 8 bases, and 17 bases lay outside the gene matches. This CDR3 has 19 amino acids. The CDR3 DNA reads TGTGCCAGCTCGCCCCCGATACTAGCGGGAGGGCCACGAACCGGGGAGCTGTTTTTT. It is translated as CASSPPILAGGPRTGELFF.